The rows below give T cell receptor beta chains drawn from one sample of a study of blood T cell repertoires in COVID-19. This table comes from immunoSEQ multiplex PCR, and its TCRdb copy is limited to in-frame clones, with some not included. The table includes roughly 100,000 clones, roughly 89% detected once. The material sequenced was peripheral blood. All receptors come from a woman aged 80 or over in a cohort sampled during active COVID-19. Both conserved end residues are part of each CDR3. A D gene is named only where the DNA matches it firmly. Size values are once, few and many counts, or a class for expanded clones, and some rows have none.

d_call: TRBD2
v_call: TRBV27
j_call: TRBJ2-7
clone_size: NA
cdr3_aa: CASKPPGLAGSYEQYF
cdr3_nt: TGTGCCAGCAAACCCCCGGGACTAGCGGGAAGTTACGAGCAGTACTTC

d_call: NA
v_call: TRBV2
j_call: TRBJ1-6
clone_size: few
cdr3_aa: CASSVSLSDVVPLHF
cdr3_nt: TGTGCCAGCAGTGTGTCACTTTCCGATGTGGTACCCCTCCACTTT

d_call: TRBD2
v_call: TRBV11-3
j_call: TRBJ2-7
clone_size: NA
cdr3_aa: CASSFKREKTRYEQYF
cdr3_nt: TGTGCCAGCAGCTTCAAGCGGGAAAAAACCCGCTACGAGCAGTACTTC

d_call: TRBD1
v_call: TRBV3-1/TRBV3-2
j_call: TRBJ1-2
clone_size: NA
cdr3_aa: CASSQADRGPYGYTF
cdr3_nt: TGTGCCAGCAGCCAAGCGGACAGGGGGCCCTATGGCTACACCTTC

d_call: TRBD1
v_call: TRBV19
j_call: TRBJ2-1
clone_size: NA
cdr3_aa: CASNKQGGSFDEQFF
cdr3_nt: TGTGCCAGTAACAAACAGGGGGGTAGTTTCGATGAGCAGTTCTTC

d_call: NA
v_call: TRBV6-2/TRBV6-3
j_call: TRBJ1-5
clone_size: NA
cdr3_aa: CASSFGQQPQHF
cdr3_nt: TGTGCCAGCAGTTTCGGACAGCAGCCCCAGCATTTT

d_call: TRBD1
v_call: TRBV5-1
j_call: TRBJ2-7
clone_size: NA
cdr3_aa: CASSPTGVAGSYEQYF
cdr3_nt: TGCGCCAGCAGCCCAACAGGGGTGGCAGGCTCCTACGAGCAGTACTTC

d_call: TRBD1
v_call: TRBV6-2/TRBV6-3
j_call: TRBJ1-1
clone_size: NA
cdr3_aa: CASSRDRVTEAFF
cdr3_nt: TGTGCCAGCAGTCGTGACAGGGTCACTGAAGCTTTCTTT

d_call: TRBD2
v_call: TRBV24-1
j_call: TRBJ2-2
clone_size: NA
cdr3_aa: CATSLVGGARTGELFF
cdr3_nt: TGTGCCACCAGTTTAGTCGGGGGGGCGAGGACCGGGGAGCTGTTTTTT

d_call: NA
v_call: TRBV10-1
j_call: TRBJ1-2
clone_size: NA
cdr3_aa: CASSSGDDYGYTF
cdr3_nt: TGCGCCAGCAGTTCGGGGGACGACTATGGCTACACCTTC

d_call: TRBD1
v_call: TRBV7-9
j_call: TRBJ1-4
clone_size: NA
cdr3_aa: CASSQQGAREKLFF
cdr3_nt: TGTGCCAGCAGCCAACAGGGGGCTAGGGAAAAACTGTTTTTT

d_call: NA
v_call: TRBV6-1
j_call: TRBJ1-5
clone_size: few
cdr3_aa: CASSDQHEGLNQPQHF
cdr3_nt: TGTGCCAGCAGTGACCAGCATGAGGGTTTGAATCAGCCCCAGCATTTT

d_call: NA
v_call: TRBV13
j_call: TRBJ2-3
clone_size: NA
cdr3_aa: CASSLSGTDTQYF
cdr3_nt: TGTGCCAGCAGCTTATCGGGCACAGATACGCAGTATTTT

d_call: NA
v_call: TRBV7-9
j_call: TRBJ1-2
clone_size: NA
cdr3_aa: CASTGNAGASNYGYTF
cdr3_nt: TGTGCCAGCACAGGAAATGCGGGGGCTTCTAACTATGGCTACACCTTC

d_call: NA
v_call: TRBV9
j_call: TRBJ2-1
clone_size: NA
cdr3_aa: CASSPLMGTYNEQFF
cdr3_nt: TGTGCCAGCAGCCCCCTGATGGGCACCTACAATGAGCAGTTCTTC

d_call: TRBD2
v_call: TRBV5-1
j_call: TRBJ2-1
clone_size: NA
cdr3_aa: CASSSSAGPYNEQFF
cdr3_nt: TGCGCCAGCAGCTCTTCAGCGGGACCTTACAATGAGCAGTTCTTC

d_call: NA
v_call: TRBV7-2
j_call: TRBJ2-2
clone_size: NA
cdr3_aa: CASSKGVAGELFF
cdr3_nt: TGTGCCAGCAGCAAGGGGGTTGCCGGGGAGCTGTTTTTT